This T cell receptor beta chain was recovered during a study of blood T cell repertoires in COVID-19. Losses at the gene ends were 1 base for V and 6 bases for J; bases not matched to a gene: 6. Germline V gene lookup returns CDR1 LGHDT and CDR2 YNNKEL (reference sequence). The CDR3 contains 16 residues. Original processing notes: Amplification of reference gene primers was used by the study to estimate nucleated cell counts. The table came from immunoSEQ multiplex PCR; TCRdb's copy has only in-frame clones and leaves some out. Clone size and the V and J calls come from that table; the DNA yielded D and trimming. Of roughly 200,000 clones listed, around 80% are singletons.

The genes are TRBV3-1 (or the pseudogene TRBV3-2) and TRBJ1-5; 10 bases match TRBD1. Source material: peripheral blood. This TCR came from a woman in her 70s with acute or convalescent COVID-19. CDR3 DNA sequence: TGTGCCAGCAGCCAAGGTGGACAGGGGGTAGGTCAGCCCCAGCATTTT. Translated: CASSQGGQGVGQPQHF.